These T cell receptor beta chains were read from a single sample in a study of cytomegalovirus exposure and HLA in healthy donors. Only in-frame clones appear in the TCRdb table, and some are missing; sequencing was by immunoSEQ multiplex PCR. The data show 180,000 or so clones, with around 68% seen just once and around 2.9% held by the top ten. Sequenced sample: PBMCs. Receptors originate from a man aged 35-49 years in good health and CMV-seronegative. Both conserved end residues are part of each CDR3. Each record gives: clone size, D gene, V gene, J gene, CDR3 DNA, CDR3 protein. The D gene is left open where the match is weak. Expanded clones are given a class, and other clones once, few, many or no size at all.

abundance: -; d_gene: TRBD1; v_gene: TRBV27; j_gene: TRBJ2-2; CDR3nt: TGTGCCAGCAGTTTTCGACAGGGATTGGCCGGGGAGCTGTTTTTT; CDR3aa: CASSFRQGLAGELFF
abundance: once; d_gene: TRBD2; v_gene: TRBV6-4; j_gene: TRBJ2-7; CDR3nt: TGTGCCAGCAGGTCGGCTCTAGCGGGGGGATTACTCTACTACGAGCAGTACTTC; CDR3aa: CASRSALAGGLLYYEQYF
abundance: once; d_gene: -; v_gene: TRBV7-9; j_gene: TRBJ1-2; CDR3nt: TGTGCCAGCAGTCTTAGGGGAACAGATGGCTACACCTTC; CDR3aa: CASSLRGTDGYTF
abundance: once; d_gene: TRBD1; v_gene: TRBV29-1; j_gene: TRBJ2-5; CDR3nt: TGCAGCGCCTATTCGGCCGGGACAGGGTTCCAAGAGACCCAGTACTTC; CDR3aa: CSAYSAGTGFQETQYF
abundance: few; d_gene: -; v_gene: TRBV29-1; j_gene: TRBJ1-2; CDR3nt: TGCAGCGTTGAATCTGGCCACAACTATGGCTACACCTTC; CDR3aa: CSVESGHNYGYTF
abundance: -; d_gene: -; v_gene: TRBV6-1; j_gene: TRBJ2-3; CDR3nt: TGTGCCGGTAGCGGTCTCACAGATACGCAGTATTTT; CDR3aa: CAGSGLTDTQYF
abundance: few; d_gene: -; v_gene: TRBV7-9; j_gene: TRBJ1-6; CDR3nt: TGTGCCAGCAGGCGAGATTTCCCGGATTCACCCCTCCACTTT; CDR3aa: CASRRDFPDSPLHF
abundance: once; d_gene: TRBD2; v_gene: TRBV19; j_gene: TRBJ2-2; CDR3nt: TGTGCCAGTAGTAGCAGTACCGGTAGGGGACTAGCGGGAGTCCCGGGGGAGCTGTTTTTT; CDR3aa: CASSSSTGRGLAGVPGELFF
abundance: -; d_gene: TRBD1; v_gene: TRBV5-8; j_gene: TRBJ2-2; CDR3nt: TGTGCCAGCAGCTTGAGCATCCAGGGGGCGACCACCGGGGAGCTGTTTTTT; CDR3aa: CASSLSIQGATTGELFF
abundance: -; d_gene: -; v_gene: TRBV4-3; j_gene: TRBJ2-1; CDR3nt: TGCGCCAGCAGCCAAGATTCGGGAGATTTTGAGCAGTTCTTC; CDR3aa: CASSQDSGDFEQFF
abundance: -; d_gene: -; v_gene: TRBV5-1; j_gene: TRBJ1-5; CDR3nt: TGCGCCAGCAGCTTGAAGGGTCCAGGGGGCAATCAGCCCCAGCATTTT; CDR3aa: CASSLKGPGGNQPQHF
abundance: -; d_gene: TRBD1; v_gene: TRBV5-1; j_gene: TRBJ2-3; CDR3nt: TGCGCCAGCAGCTCTTTAGGACAGGGGGCGGCAGATACGCAGTATTTT; CDR3aa: CASSSLGQGAADTQYF
abundance: -; d_gene: TRBD2; v_gene: TRBV19; j_gene: TRBJ2-7; CDR3nt: TGTGCCAGTAGTAGGGGACTAGCGAATTACGAGCAGTACTTC; CDR3aa: CASSRGLANYEQYF
abundance: -; d_gene: TRBD1; v_gene: TRBV28; j_gene: TRBJ2-1; CDR3nt: TGTGCCAGCAGCTCGGACAGGGGGCGACGGGAGCAGTTCTTC; CDR3aa: CASSSDRGRREQFF
abundance: -; d_gene: -; v_gene: TRBV6-6; j_gene: TRBJ2-7; CDR3nt: TGTGCCAGCCTAAGCCGGGACTTTAGCTCCTACGAGCAGTACTTC; CDR3aa: CASLSRDFSSYEQYF
abundance: -; d_gene: TRBD2; v_gene: TRBV9; j_gene: TRBJ2-5; CDR3nt: TGTGCCAGCAGCCCTCTTAGCGGGAGCCAAGAGACCCAGTACTTC; CDR3aa: CASSPLSGSQETQYF